These 10 T cell receptor beta chains share one sample of origin, sequenced in a study of blood T cell repertoires in COVID-19. Generated by immunoSEQ multiplex PCR, the TCRdb table keeps only in-frame clones and is missing some. The data contain some 500,000 clones, around nine tenths of them seen just once; the ten biggest clones take up less than 2%. The sample was PBMCs or T cells enriched from blood (not recorded which). The receptors come from a woman aged 40 to 50 who had recovered from COVID-19.

This clone was observed a few times. The rearrangement links TRBV5-4 to TRBJ2-3, with 7 positions matching TRBD2. The junction had 6 bases not matched to a gene; V was cut back by 10 bases and J by 4 bases. The germline V gene has CDR1 SGHNT and CDR2 YYREEE (reference sequence). CDR3 length equals 12 residues. The CDR3: CAQGRGPDTQYF. The CDR3 DNA follows: TGTGCCCAAGGGAGGGGCCCAGATACGCAGTATTTT.

The chain has TRBV23-1 and TRBJ2-7; D might be TRBD1 (6 bases). TRBV23-1 is reported as an ORF; its role is uncertain. The V gene lost 3 bases and the J gene lost 1 base, with 13 bases spanning the gap. The CDR3 consists of 15 residues. CDR3 coding DNA: TGCGCCAGCAGTCATTACCTCAGGGGTTCCTACGAGCAGTACTTC. It codes for CASSHYLRGSYEQYF.

The gene calls are TRBV4-3 and TRBJ2-2, with a weak D call TRBD2 (6 bases). This CDR3 spans 16 amino acids. Germline loops: CDR1 LGHNA, CDR2 YSLEER. The V end was cut by 6 bases, the J end by 4 bases, with 18 bases between. In DNA form, the CDR3 reads TGCGCCAGCAGGCACGCCCCCGATAGCGGCACCGGGGAGCTGTTTTTT. Protein: CASRHAPDSGTGELFF.

In its sample, this clone was seen a few times. The V gene is TRBV15, the J gene TRBJ1-2; D is ambiguous. V shed 5 bases and J shed 6 bases, with 13 bases lying between them. This CDR3 spans 13 amino acids. Germline V gives CDR1 LNHNV, CDR2 YYDKDF (reference sequence). As DNA, the CDR3 is TGTGCCACCAGCGTGCTTATAGCGGATGGCTACACCTTC. This sequence encodes CATSVLIADGYTF.

This clone appeared once. This CDR3 reads CASRDYGVNNQPQHF. The CDR3 DNA reads as TGTGCCAGTCGAGATTACGGGGTTAACAATCAGCCCCAGCATTTT. The V call is TRBV19, the J call TRBJ1-5; D call uncertain. V was clipped by 8 bases and J by 3 bases, with 17 bases between them. Germline V gene sequence: CDR1 LNHDA, CDR2 SQIVND (reference sequence). The CDR3 contains 15 residues.

In this sample, this clone turned up once. The CDR3 here is CASSLVASDTQYF. The CDR3 DNA is TGTGCCAGCAGCTTAGTGGCATCAGATACGCAGTATTTT. The chain carries TRBV11-3 and TRBJ2-3; D ambiguous. Germline assignment: CDR1 SGHNT and CDR2 YENEEA. CDR3 length equals 13 residues. The V gene lost 1 base and the J gene lost 4 bases, with 6 bases spanning the gap.

V is TRBV4-3 and J is TRBJ2-5; D may be TRBD1 (6 bases). There are 15 residues in the CDR3. Germline V gene lookup returns CDR1 LGHNA and CDR2 YSLEER. V dropped 1 base and J dropped 2 bases, with 11 bases sitting between them. CDR3: CASSQGQAGQETQYF. CDR3 in DNA: TGCGCCAGCAGCCAAGGACAGGCCGGGCAAGAGACCCAGTACTTC.

The chain employs TRBV5-1 and TRBJ2-3, with D possibly TRBD1 on 6 matching bases. This CDR3 has 14 amino acids. Trimming left V 6 bases short and J 2 bases short, with 13 bases between. Germline V gene data show CDR1 as SGHRS and CDR2 as YFSETQ. CDR3: CASKGGGHTDTQYF. The CDR3 nucleotides are TGCGCCAGCAAAGGTGGGGGACACACAGATACGCAGTATTTT.

The V call is TRBV7-8, the J call TRBJ1-6; 9 positions agree with TRBD1. The V and J ends lost 5 bases and 7 bases, in that order; junction bases with no gene match: 12. The CDR3 is 17 amino acids. The germline CDR1 and CDR2 sequences are SGHVS and FQNEAQ. The CDR3 DNA is TGTGCCAGCAGCCTCTGGTCGACAGGGGGTTCAAATTCACCCCTCCACTTT. This sequence encodes CASSLWSTGGSNSPLHF.

This chain joins TRBV11-2 and TRBJ2-7; 10 nucleotides line up with TRBD1. V trimming: 5 bases; J trimming: 5 bases; junction bases outside the gene matches: 12. This CDR3 region has 16 residues. Germline-derived CDR1 and CDR2 are SGHAT and FQNNGV. The CDR3 here is CASSHTLGTGAHEQYF. CDR3 in DNA: TGTGCCAGCAGCCACACCCTAGGGACAGGGGCCCACGAGCAGTACTTC.